This TCR beta chain derives from a study of CD8 T cells in ankylosing spondylitis. Study-wide findings and caveats: Ankylosing spondylitis blood appeared to be characterized by a TCR beta motif of eight highly homologous variants. Reports say disease-linked clones showed up significantly more in matched ankylosing spondylitis synovial fluid.

The authors made TCR beta libraries by quantitative 5'-RACE with molecular barcodes. Via MiXCR, TCRdb re-called the 5' RACE reads, giving one row per CDR3 protein. The table has some 340,000 distinct CDR3 sequences, approximately 14% seen once. Concerning this clonotype itself: The antigen remains unidentified.

CDR1 and CDR2 from the germline V gene are SGHAT and FQDESV (reference sequence). The CDR3 runs 16 residues. Trimming cost V 1 base and J 6 bases; bases outside gene matches: 6. The rearrangement joins TRBV11-1 to TRBJ2-1; 10 bases agree with TRBD1. The sample consisted of blood, either unsorted or a sorted T cell fraction (not recorded which). The TCR sequence derives from a male donor with ankylosing spondylitis or in good health (not recorded which). The CDR3 DNA follows: TGTGCCAGCAGCTTAGACTGGACAGGGGGATCCAATGAGCAGTTCTTC. Its translation: CASSLDWTGGSNEQFF.